These T cell receptor beta chains were read from a single sample in a study of cytomegalovirus exposure and HLA in healthy donors. Produced via immunoSEQ multiplex PCR; TCRdb's table is partial and in-frame only. The data show approximately 160,000 clones, approximately 71% seen once. The material sequenced was PBMCs. The receptors derive from a man aged 45-60 years in good health and CMV-seronegative. CDR3s leave out the opening cysteine and the closing phenylalanine or tryptophan.

V: TRBV5-1; CDR3: ASSLDSTSGNTIY
V: TRBV12-2; CDR3: ASRLGLAGGPRADTQY
V: TRBV10-2; CDR3: ASSEVGGYGYT
V: TRBV18; CDR3: ASSPRRVSSGELF
V: TRBV21-1; CDR3: ASLTLTGELF
V: TRBV29-1; CDR3: SVVGRGLIPNTEAF
V: TRBV28; CDR3: ASRTGGHLENEKLF
V: TRBV6-4; CDR3: ASSEQGTAYNEQF
V: TRBV19; CDR3: ASSVTPGTDPYEQY
V: TRBV28; CDR3: ASSFLRASGPPLEQF
V: TRBV23-1; CDR3: ASSQSGAGEVPHNQPQH
V: TRBV6-5; CDR3: ASSANRGLGEQY
V: TRBV5-6; CDR3: ASSLKGGQRETQY
V: TRBV7-2; CDR3: ASNVRQGAGTGELF
V: TRBV5-6; CDR3: ASSLRQRYSPLH
V: TRBV18; CDR3: ASSPLAGEGDGYT
V: TRBV4-1; CDR3: ASSQDGGVGTNTEAF
V: TRBV29-1; CDR3: SVLRGRSDTQY
V: TRBV6-1; CDR3: ASSEGSRGSLWQY
V: TRBV6-5; CDR3: ASSYNEWGLKTEAF
V: TRBV29-1; CDR3: SGHPRGRAEAF
V: TRBV6-6; CDR3: ASSYSGTVNQPQH
V: TRBV21-1; CDR3: ASSKVAEDSNQPQH
V: TRBV11-2; CDR3: ASSLVSLAGETQY
V: TRBV6-5; CDR3: ASTQGYNSPLH
V: TRBV13; CDR3: ASSLAGQGHEQY
V: TRBV25-1; CDR3: ASSETGGLYNSPLH
V: TRBV5-1; CDR3: ASSGGQGTYEQY
V: TRBV19; CDR3: ASIPQGANEKLF
V: TRBV10-2; CDR3: ASSEGGTEAF
V: TRBV7-8; CDR3: ASSLEGGYNEQF
V: TRBV6-1; CDR3: ASSVPTGAEKLF